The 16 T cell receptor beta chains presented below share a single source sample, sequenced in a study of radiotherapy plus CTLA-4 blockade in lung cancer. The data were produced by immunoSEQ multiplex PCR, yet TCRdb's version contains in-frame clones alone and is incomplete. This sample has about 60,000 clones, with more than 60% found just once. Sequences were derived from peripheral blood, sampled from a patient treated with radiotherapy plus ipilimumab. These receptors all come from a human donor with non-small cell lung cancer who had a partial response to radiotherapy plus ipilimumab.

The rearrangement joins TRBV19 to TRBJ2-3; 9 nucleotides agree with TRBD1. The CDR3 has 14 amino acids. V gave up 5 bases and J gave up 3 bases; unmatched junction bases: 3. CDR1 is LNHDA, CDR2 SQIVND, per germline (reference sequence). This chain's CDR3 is CASSQGQGTDTQYF. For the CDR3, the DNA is TGTGCCAGTAGTCAGGGACAGGGAACAGATACGCAGTATTTT.

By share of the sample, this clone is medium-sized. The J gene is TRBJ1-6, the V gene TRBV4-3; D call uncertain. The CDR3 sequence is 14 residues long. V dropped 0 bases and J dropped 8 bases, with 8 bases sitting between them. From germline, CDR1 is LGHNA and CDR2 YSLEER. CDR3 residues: CASSQDFSDSPLHF. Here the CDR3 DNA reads TGCGCCAGCAGCCAAGATTTCAGTGATTCACCCCTCCACTTT.

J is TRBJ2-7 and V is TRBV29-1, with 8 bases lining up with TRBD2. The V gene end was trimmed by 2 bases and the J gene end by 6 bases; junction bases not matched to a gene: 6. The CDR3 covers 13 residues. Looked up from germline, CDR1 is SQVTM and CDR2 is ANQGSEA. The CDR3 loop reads CSVELVAGSEQYF. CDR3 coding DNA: TGCAGCGTTGAACTGGTAGCGGGGAGCGAGCAGTACTTC.

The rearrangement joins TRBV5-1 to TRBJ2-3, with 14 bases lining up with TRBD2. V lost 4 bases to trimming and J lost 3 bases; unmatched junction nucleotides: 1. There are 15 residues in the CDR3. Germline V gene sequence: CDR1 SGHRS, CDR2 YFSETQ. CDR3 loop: CASSGLAGGTDTQYF. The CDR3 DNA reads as TGCGCCAGCAGCGGACTAGCGGGGGGTACAGATACGCAGTATTTT.

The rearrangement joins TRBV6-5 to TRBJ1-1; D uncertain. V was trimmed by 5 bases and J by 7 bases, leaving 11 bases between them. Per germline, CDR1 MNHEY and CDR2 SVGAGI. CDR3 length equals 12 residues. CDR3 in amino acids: CASSPGGIEAFF. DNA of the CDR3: TGTGCCAGCAGTCCCGGCGGGATTGAAGCTTTCTTT.

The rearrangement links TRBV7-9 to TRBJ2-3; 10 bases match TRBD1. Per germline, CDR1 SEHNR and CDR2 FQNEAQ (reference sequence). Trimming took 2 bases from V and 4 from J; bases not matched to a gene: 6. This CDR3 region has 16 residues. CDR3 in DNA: TGTGCCAGCAGCTTACCCGGGACAGGGGATGCAGATACGCAGTATTTT. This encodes CASSLPGTGDADTQYF.

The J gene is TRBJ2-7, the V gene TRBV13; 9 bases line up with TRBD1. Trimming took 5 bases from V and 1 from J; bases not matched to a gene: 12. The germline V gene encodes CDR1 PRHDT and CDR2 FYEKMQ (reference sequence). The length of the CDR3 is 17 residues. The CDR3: CASSPSRDRDPSYEQYF. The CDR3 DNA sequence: TGTGCCAGCAGCCCCTCAAGGGACAGGGACCCTTCCTACGAGCAGTACTTC. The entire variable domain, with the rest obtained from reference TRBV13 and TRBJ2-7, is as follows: AAGVIQSPRHLIKEKRETATLKCYPIPRHDTVYWYQQGPGQDPQFLISFYEKMQSDKGSIPDRFSAQQFSDYHSELNMSSLELGDSALYFCASSPSRDRDPSYEQYFGPGTRLTVT.

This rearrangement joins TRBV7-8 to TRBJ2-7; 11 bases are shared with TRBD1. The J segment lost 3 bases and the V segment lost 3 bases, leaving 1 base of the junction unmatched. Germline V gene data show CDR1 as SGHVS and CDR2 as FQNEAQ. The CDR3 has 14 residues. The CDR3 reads CASSFGTGGYEQYF. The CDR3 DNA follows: TGTGCCAGCAGCTTCGGGACAGGGGGCTACGAGCAGTACTTC.

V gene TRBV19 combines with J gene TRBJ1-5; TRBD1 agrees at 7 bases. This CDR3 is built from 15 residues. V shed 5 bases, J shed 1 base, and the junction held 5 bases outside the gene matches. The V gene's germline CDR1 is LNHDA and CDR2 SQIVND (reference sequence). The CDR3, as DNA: TGTGCCAGTAGTTTCGACAGGGCCAGCAATCAGCCCCAGCATTTT. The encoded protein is CASSFDRASNQPQHF.

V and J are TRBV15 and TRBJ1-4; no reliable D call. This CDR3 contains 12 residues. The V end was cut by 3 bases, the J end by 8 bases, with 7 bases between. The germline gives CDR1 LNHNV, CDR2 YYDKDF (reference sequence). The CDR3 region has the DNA TGTGCCACCAGCAGGGGCCTAGAAAAACTGTTTTTT. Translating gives CATSRGLEKLFF.

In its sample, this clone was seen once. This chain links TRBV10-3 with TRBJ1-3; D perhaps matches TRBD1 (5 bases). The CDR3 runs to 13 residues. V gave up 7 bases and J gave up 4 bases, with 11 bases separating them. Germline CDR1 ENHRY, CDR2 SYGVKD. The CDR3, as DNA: TGTGCCATCACGGGGGGAGTCGGAAACACCATATATTTT. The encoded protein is CAITGGVGNTIYF.

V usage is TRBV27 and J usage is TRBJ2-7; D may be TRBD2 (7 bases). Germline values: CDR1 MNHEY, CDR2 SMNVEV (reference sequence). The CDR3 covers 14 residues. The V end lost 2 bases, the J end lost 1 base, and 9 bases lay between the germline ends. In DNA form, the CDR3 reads TGTGCCAGCAGTTTAAAGGGGGGGTCCTACGAGCAGTACTTC. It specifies CASSLKGGSYEQYF.

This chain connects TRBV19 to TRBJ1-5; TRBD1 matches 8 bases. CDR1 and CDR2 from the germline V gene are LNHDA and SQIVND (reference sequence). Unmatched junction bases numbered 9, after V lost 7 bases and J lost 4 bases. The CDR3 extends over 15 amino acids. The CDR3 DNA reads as TGTGCCAGTACCCCGGGCAGGGGGCGTAATCAGCCCCAGCATTTT. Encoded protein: CASTPGRGRNQPQHF.

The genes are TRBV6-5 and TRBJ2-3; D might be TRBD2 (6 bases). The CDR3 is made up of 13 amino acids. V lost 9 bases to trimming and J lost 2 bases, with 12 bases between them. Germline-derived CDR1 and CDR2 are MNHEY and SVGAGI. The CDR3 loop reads CARAGTVTDTQYF. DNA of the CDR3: TGTGCCAGGGCGGGGACTGTCACAGATACGCAGTATTTT.

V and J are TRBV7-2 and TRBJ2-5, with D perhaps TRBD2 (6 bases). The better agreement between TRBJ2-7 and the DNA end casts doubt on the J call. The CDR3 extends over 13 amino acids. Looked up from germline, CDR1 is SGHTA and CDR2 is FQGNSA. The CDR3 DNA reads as TGTGCCAGCAGCCCAAGCGGGCTTTACGAGCAGTACTTC. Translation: CASSPSGLYEQYF.

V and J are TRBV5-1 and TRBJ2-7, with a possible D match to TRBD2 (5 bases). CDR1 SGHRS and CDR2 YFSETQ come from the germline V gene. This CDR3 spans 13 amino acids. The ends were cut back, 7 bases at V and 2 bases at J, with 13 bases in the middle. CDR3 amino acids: CASRRPGTYEQYF. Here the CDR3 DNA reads TGCGCCAGCCGGAGGCCGGGAACCTACGAGCAGTACTTC.